This TCR beta chain emerged from a study of early T cells in non-severe SARS-CoV-2 infection. V shed 6 bases and J 3 bases; nucleotides not matched to a gene: 10. Germline V gene sequence: CDR1 SQVTM, CDR2 ANQGSEA. CDR3 size: 14 residues. This clonotype occurred a few times. Its specificity is unknown. The protocol attached unique molecular identifiers to individual cDNA molecules. TCRdb ran MiXCR on the 5' RACE reads and lists one entry per CDR3 protein. The table has tens of thousands of distinct CDR3 sequences, 12% seen once; the top ten hold more than 1.5%. Findings of the study overall: Comparison of clonotypes with VDJdb favored anti-spike CD8 responses while missing private and CD4 specificities.

V gene TRBV29-1 combines with J gene TRBJ1-1; TRBD1 aligns across 7 bases. Sequenced sample: whole blood. This clonotype originated in an adult who was a healthcare worker with PCR-confirmed SARS-CoV-2 infection or an uninfected control (not recorded which). CDR3 amino acids: CSVQPTGYDTEAFF. The CDR3 nucleotides are TGCAGCGTCCAACCGACAGGGTATGACACTGAAGCTTTCTTT.